The 6 T cell receptor beta chains below were found in one sample sequenced in a study of T cells in Graves' hyperthyroidism and ophthalmopathy (dated by TCRdb to about 2019). Library creation used multiplex PCR. This sample was sequenced with an Illumina HiSeq 2000. The TCR beta CDR3 regions were amplified from the RNA transcripts. The TCR CDR3 was subjected to a first round of RT-PCR using the HTBI primer set and the Qiagen OneStep RT-PCR kit. The raw public reads went through TCRdb reprocessing: fastp at Q25, MiXCR clone calling, in-frame beta chains kept. Each entry is one CDR3 protein sequence, shown with its most common DNA and genes. The sample table contains 35,000 to 45,000 distinct CDR3 sequences; only one count was recorded for approximately 52% of them. The top ten clones comprise about a sixth of the sample. Sequenced material: blood. These receptors were collected from a man aged 35 to 55 with Graves' ophthalmopathy.

V is TRBV9 and J is TRBJ1-1, with a weak D call TRBD1 (5 bases). The CDR3 length is 12 residues. The V gene lost 3 bases and the J gene lost 8 bases, with 11 bases spanning the gap. Germline V gene sequence: CDR1 SGDLS, CDR2 YYNGEE. The CDR3 DNA reads as TGTGCCAGCAGCGGAGGGACTAGCGAAGCTTTCTTT. This sequence encodes CASSGGTSEAFF. The complete variable domain, with remaining parts taken from reference TRBV9 and TRBJ1-1, reads DSGVTQTPKHLITATGQRVTLRCSPRSGDLSVYWYQQSLDQGLQFLIQYYNGEERAKGNILERFSAQQFPDLHSELNLSSLELGDSALYFCASSGGTSEAFFGQGTRLTVV.

CDR3 region: CASSSSGTGGQETQYF. The CDR3 coding sequence is TGTGCCAGCAGTTCTTCCGGGACAGGGGGTCAAGAGACCCAGTACTTC. The rearrangement joins TRBV6-6 to TRBJ2-5, with 11 bases that match TRBD1. V shed 4 bases, J shed 2 bases, and the junction held 6 bases outside the gene matches. This CDR3 comprises 16 residues. Germline assignment: CDR1 MNHNY and CDR2 SVGAGI (reference sequence).

V and J are TRBV24-1 and TRBJ2-7; no firm D call. There are 15 residues in the CDR3. Germline V gene data show CDR1 as KGHDR and CDR2 as SFDVKD. The V and J ends lost 4 bases and 2 bases respectively, with 14 bases between them. The CDR3 here is CATSDSRETTYEQYF. The DNA of the CDR3 is TGTGCCACCAGTGACAGCAGAGAGACCACCTACGAGCAGTACTTC.

The J gene is TRBJ1-4, the V gene TRBV6-4; a weak D match, TRBD1 (6 bases). V lost 2 bases, J lost 5 bases, and 12 bases lay in between. CDR3 length: 15 amino acids. The germline V gene encodes CDR1 MRHNA and CDR2 SNTAGT. Here the CDR3 reads CASSDPGTPNEKLFF. CDR3 nucleotide sequence: TGTGCCAGCAGTGACCCGGGGACACCAAATGAAAAACTGTTTTTT.

In its sample, this clonotype was seen a few times. The chain has TRBV18 and TRBJ2-1; D perhaps matches TRBD1 (7 bases). CDR1 KGHSH and CDR2 LQKENI come from the germline V gene. CDR3 size: 18 residues. V was trimmed by 0 bases and J by 8 bases, leaving 23 bases between them. CDR3 sequence (DNA): TGTGCCAGCTCACCACCGAGAGCAGGGGGGCGATTGGCCGATGAGCAGTTCTTC. This translates into CASSPPRAGGRLADEQFF.

Concerning this clonotype: The junction departs from the called germline gene at one end, perhaps through a read error. The chain employs TRBV6-5 and TRBJ1-4, with 8 bases that match TRBD1. CDR3 length: 16 amino acids. The germline CDR1 and CDR2 sequences are MNHEY and SVGAGI. The CDR3, as DNA: TGTGCCAGTCGGGGCAGGGGGCGTGCAACTAATGAAAGACTGTTTTTT. Protein: CASRGRGRATNERLFF.